Shown below are 2 T cell receptor beta chains from a single sample sequenced in a study of chemoradiotherapy in HPV16-positive cancers. Produced via immunoSEQ multiplex PCR; TCRdb's table is partial and in-frame only. The sample lists 12,000 or so clones, roughly 90% occurring once. The specimen was blood, collected from a patient who underwent chemoradiotherapy. The receptor set was obtained from a human donor with HPV-associated anogenital cancer.

V and J are TRBV5-4 and TRBJ1-2; D remains ambiguous. Germline assignment: CDR1 SGHNT and CDR2 YYREEE (reference sequence). The CDR3 runs to 15 residues. V lost 3 bases and J 4 bases, leaving 16 bases between the germline ends. Written as DNA, the CDR3 is TGTGCCAGCAGCTCCCTACGATGGACCAGCTATGGCTACACCTTC. Amino acids: CASSSLRWTSYGYTF.

The rearrangement links TRBV5-4 to TRBJ2-5; D possibly uses TRBD1 or TRBD2 (7 bases each). The CDR3 sequence is 14 residues long. Germline V lookup: CDR1 SGHNT, CDR2 YYREEE (reference sequence). V shed 3 bases and J shed 2 bases, with 11 bases lying between them. CDR3: CASSSQGGQETQYF. CDR3 bases: TGTGCCAGCAGCTCCCAGGGGGGGCAAGAGACCCAGTACTTC.